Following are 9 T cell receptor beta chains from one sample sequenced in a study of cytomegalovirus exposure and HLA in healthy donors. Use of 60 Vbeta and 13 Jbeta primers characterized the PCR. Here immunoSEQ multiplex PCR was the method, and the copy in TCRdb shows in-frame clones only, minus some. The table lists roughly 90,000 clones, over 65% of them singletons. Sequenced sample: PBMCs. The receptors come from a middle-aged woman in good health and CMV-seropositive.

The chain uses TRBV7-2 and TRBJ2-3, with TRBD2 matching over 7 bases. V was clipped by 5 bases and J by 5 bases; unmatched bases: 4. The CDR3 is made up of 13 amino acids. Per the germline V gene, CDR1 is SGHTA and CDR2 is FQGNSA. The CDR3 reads CASSTASGDTQYF. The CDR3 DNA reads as TGTGCCAGCAGCACCGCTAGCGGAGATACGCAGTATTTT.

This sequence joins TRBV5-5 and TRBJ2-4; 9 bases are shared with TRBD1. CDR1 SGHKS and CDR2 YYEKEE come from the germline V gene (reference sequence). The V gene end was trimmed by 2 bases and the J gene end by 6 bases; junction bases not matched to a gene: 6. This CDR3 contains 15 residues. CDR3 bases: TGTGCCAGCAGCTTCGCCGGGACAGGGCCAAACATTCAGTACTTC. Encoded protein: CASSFAGTGPNIQYF.

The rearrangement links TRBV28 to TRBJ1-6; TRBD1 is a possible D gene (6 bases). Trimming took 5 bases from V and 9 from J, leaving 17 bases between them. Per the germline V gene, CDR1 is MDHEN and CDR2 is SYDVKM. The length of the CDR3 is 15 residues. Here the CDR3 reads CASSPWDTAGSPLHF. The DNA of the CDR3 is TGTGCCAGCAGTCCATGGGACACGGCAGGTTCACCCCTCCACTTT.

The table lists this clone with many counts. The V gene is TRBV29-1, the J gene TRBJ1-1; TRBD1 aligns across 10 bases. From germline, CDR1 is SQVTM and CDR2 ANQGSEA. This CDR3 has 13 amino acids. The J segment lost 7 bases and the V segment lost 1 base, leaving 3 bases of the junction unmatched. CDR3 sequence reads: CSVEVDRGREAFF. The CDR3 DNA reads TGCAGCGTTGAAGTTGACAGGGGGCGTGAAGCTTTCTTT.

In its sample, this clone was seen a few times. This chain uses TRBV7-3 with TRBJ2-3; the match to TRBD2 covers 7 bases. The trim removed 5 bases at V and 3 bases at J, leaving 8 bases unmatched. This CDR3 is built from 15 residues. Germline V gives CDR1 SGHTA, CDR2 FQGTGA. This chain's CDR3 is CASSPRASGTDTQYF. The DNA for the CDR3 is TGTGCCAGCAGCCCACGGGCTAGCGGTACAGATACGCAGTATTTT.

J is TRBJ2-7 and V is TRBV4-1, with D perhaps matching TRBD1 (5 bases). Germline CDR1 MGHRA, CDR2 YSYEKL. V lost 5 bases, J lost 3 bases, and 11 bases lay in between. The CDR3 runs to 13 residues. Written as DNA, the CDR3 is TGCGCCAGCAGCGAGGACACGCGCTACGAGCAGTACTTC. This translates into CASSEDTRYEQYF.

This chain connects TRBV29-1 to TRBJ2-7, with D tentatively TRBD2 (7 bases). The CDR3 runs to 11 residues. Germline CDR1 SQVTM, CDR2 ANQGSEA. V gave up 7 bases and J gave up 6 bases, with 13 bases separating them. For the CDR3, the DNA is TGCAGCGCTTGGGGGGGCCGCGAGCAGTACTTC. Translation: CSAWGGREQYF.

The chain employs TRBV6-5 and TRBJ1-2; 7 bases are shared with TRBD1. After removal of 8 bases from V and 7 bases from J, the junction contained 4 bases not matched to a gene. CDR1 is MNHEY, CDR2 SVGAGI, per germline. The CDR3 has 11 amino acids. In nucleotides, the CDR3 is TGTGCCAGCGTTTACAGGGGTGGCTACACCTTC. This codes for CASVYRGGYTF.

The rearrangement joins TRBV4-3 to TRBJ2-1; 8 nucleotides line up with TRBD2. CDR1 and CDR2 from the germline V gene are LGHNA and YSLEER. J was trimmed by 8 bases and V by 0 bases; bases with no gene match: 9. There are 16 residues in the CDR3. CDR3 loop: CASSQETGTSPYEQFF. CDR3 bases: TGCGCCAGCAGCCAAGAAACTGGGACTAGTCCGTATGAGCAGTTCTTC.